This T cell receptor beta chain appears in the sequencing data of a study of blood T cells in healthy people across ages. This clonotype came up a few times. Its antigen is still unknown. Study observations and caveats: Long-lived donors had more naive CD4+ cells and higher diversity than aged donors.

With a J-beta primer mix and a sample-barcoded 5' primer, a second PCR ran about 6 to 11 cycles. One entry per CDR3 protein results from TCRdb running MiXCR on the 5' RACE reads. The sample holds fewer than 2 million distinct CDR3 sequences, 30% to 40% seen once. With 6 bases removed from V and 1 base from J, the gap between germline ends came to 13 bases. Germline lookup yields CDR1 SGHDT and CDR2 YYEEEE. The CDR3 totals 14 residues. The sequence was collected from a human donor in good health. V gene TRBV5-6 combines with J gene TRBJ2-5; tentative D call: TRBD2 (6 bases). What was sequenced was blood. This CDR3 is CASNLLGLQETQYF. The CDR3 nucleotides are TGTGCCAGCAACTTACTGGGACTCCAAGAGACCCAGTACTTC.